This T cell receptor beta chain originates from a study of cytomegalovirus exposure and HLA in healthy donors. Findings and limits, study-wide: Productive status was seen about 87% or about 30% of the time for most TCR beta V segments in an earlier analysis. Later, an analysis found that common viral pathogens appeared to be linked with several of the most significant clusters. TRBV6-2, TRBV6-3 and some other V segments were excluded as indistinguishable. Roughly uniform sequencing depth across donors was assumed, possibly incorrectly.

The J segment lost 1 base and the V segment lost 3 bases, leaving 2 bases of the junction unmatched. CDR3 length: 16 residues. Per germline, CDR1 MDHEN and CDR2 SYDVKM. The PCR made use of 60 Vbeta and 13 Jbeta primers. TCRdb keeps only in-frame clones here, not all; method: immunoSEQ multiplex PCR. The table lists 80,000 to 100,000 clones, approximately 78% of them singletons. Remarks on this clone: Its specificity is unknown.

Sequencing used PBMCs. The gene calls are TRBV28 and TRBJ2-6; TRBD1 agrees at 8 bases. The sequence was obtained from a man aged 35-49 years in good health and CMV-seronegative. DNA for the CDR3: TGTGCCAGCAGTTTCGGGACAGGTTCTGGGGCCAACGTCCTGACTTTC. It yields the protein CASSFGTGSGANVLTF.